This TCR beta chain was sequenced for a study of blood T cell repertoires in COVID-19. Background on the study: Whether acute or convalescent, the COVID-19 samples came from the United States, Italy and Spain.

Germline loops: CDR1 SGDLS, CDR2 YYNGEE. This CDR3 is built from 15 residues. The ends were cut back, 4 bases at V and 4 bases at J, with 18 bases in the middle. In the study's own analysis: Nucleated cell counts were estimated from reference gene primer amplification. Only in-frame clones appear in the TCRdb table, and some are missing; sequencing was by immunoSEQ multiplex PCR. The V and J calls and the clone size are those of that table, but D and trimming were determined from the DNA. This sample has more than 200,000 clones, with about 88% found just once. This receptor was identified in a woman between 35 and 50 years old who had recovered from COVID-19. Sequencing was performed on peripheral blood. This rearrangement joins TRBV9 to TRBJ2-7; weak D call: TRBD1 (7 bases). The CDR3 spells CASSQSSTGRYEQYF. In DNA form, the CDR3 reads TGTGCCAGCAGCCAGAGTTCGACAGGGAGGTACGAGCAGTACTTC.